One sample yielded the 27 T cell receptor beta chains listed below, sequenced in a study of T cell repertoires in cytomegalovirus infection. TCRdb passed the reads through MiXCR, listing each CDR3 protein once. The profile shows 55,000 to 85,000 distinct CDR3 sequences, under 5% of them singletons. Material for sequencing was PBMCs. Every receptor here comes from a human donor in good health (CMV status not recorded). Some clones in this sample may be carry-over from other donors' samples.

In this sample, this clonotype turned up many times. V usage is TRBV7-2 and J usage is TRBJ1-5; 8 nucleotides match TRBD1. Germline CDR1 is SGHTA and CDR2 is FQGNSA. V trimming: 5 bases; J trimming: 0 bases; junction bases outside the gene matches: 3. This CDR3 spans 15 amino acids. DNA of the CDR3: TGTGCCAGCAGCCAGACAGGGGATAGCAATCAGCCCCAGCATTTT. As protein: CASSQTGDSNQPQHF.

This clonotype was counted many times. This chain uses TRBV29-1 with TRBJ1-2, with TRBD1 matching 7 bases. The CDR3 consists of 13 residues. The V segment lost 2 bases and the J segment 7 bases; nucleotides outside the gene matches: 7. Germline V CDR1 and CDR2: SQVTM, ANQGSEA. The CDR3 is CSVERQGGFGYTF. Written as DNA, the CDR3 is TGCAGCGTTGAACGACAGGGAGGCTTTGGCTACACCTTC.

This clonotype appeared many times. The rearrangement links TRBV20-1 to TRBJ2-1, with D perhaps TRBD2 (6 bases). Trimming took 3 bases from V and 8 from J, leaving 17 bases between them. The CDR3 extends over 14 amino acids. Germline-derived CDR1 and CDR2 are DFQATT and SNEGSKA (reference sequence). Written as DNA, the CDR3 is TGCAGTGCTAGGCCGAGACTAGTTTACTATGAGCAGTTCTTC. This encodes CSARPRLVYYEQFF.

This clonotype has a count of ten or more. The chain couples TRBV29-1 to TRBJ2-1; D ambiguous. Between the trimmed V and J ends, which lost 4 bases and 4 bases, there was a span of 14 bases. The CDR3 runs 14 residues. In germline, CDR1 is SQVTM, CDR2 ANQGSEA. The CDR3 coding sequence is TGCAGCGTTGCGGCTCGCGGTCAGTACAATGAGCAGTTCTTC. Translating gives CSVAARGQYNEQFF.

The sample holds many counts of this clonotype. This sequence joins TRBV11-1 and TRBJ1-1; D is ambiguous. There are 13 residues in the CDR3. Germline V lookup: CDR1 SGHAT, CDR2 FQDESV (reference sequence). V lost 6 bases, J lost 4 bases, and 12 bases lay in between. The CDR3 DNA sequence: TGTGCCAGCAGTAAAGACGTCCTCACTGAAGCTTTCTTT. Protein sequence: CASSKDVLTEAFF.

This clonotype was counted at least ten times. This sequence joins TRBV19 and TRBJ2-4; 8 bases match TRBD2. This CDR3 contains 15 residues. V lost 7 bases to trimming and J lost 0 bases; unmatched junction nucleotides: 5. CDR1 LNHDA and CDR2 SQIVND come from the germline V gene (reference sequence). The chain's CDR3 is CASTQRGIAKNIQYF. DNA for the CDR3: TGTGCCAGTACTCAGCGGGGGATAGCCAAAAACATTCAGTACTTC.

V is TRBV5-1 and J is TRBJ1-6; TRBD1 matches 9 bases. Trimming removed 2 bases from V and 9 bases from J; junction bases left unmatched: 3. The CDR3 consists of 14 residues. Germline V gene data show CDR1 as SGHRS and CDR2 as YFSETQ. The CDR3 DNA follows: TGCGCCAGCAGCTTACAGGGGGCTCGTTCACCCCTCCACTTT. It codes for CASSLQGARSPLHF.

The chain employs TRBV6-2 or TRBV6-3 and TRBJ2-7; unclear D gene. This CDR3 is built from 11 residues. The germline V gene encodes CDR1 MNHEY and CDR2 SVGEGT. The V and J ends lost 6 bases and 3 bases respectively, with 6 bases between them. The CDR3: CASSRYYEQYF. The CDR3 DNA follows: TGTGCCAGCAGCCGGTACTACGAGCAGTACTTC.

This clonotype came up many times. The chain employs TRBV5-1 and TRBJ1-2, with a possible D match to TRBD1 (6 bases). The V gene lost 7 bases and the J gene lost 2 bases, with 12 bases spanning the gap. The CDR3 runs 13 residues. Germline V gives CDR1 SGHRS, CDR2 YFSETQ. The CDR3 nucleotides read TGCGCCAGCCGAATAGGGGGGAACTATGGCTACACCTTC. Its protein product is CASRIGGNYGYTF.

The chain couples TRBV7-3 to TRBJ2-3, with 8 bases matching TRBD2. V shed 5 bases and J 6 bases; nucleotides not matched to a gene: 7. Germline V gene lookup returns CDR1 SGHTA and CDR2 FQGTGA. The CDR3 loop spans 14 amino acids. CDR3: CASSLSGDTDTQYF. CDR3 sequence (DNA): TGTGCCAGCAGCCTTAGCGGGGATACGGATACGCAGTATTTT.

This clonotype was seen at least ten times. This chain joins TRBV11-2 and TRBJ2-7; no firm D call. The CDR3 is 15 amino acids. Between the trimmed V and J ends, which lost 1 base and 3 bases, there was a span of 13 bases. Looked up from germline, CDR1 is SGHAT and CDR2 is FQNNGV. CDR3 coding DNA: TGTGCCAGCAGCTTAGGAGACAAAATTAACTACGAGCAGTACTTC. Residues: CASSLGDKINYEQYF.

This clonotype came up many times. The CDR3 bases are TGTGCCAGCAGCTTAGATCTAAGGGACAGCCAAGAGACCCAGTACTTC. Translating it yields CASSLDLRDSQETQYF. V gene TRBV7-8 combines with J gene TRBJ2-5; TRBD1 matches at 7 bases. The CDR3 is 16 residues long. V lost 1 base to trimming and J lost 1 base; unmatched junction nucleotides: 6. Germline CDR1 is SGHVS and CDR2 is FQNEAQ.

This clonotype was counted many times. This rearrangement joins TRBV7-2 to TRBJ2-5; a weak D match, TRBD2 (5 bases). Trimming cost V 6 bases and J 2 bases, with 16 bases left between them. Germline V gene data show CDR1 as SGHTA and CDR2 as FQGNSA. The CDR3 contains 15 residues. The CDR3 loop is CASSPVRTEQETQYF. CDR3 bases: TGTGCCAGCAGTCCGGTCCGGACTGAACAAGAGACCCAGTACTTC.

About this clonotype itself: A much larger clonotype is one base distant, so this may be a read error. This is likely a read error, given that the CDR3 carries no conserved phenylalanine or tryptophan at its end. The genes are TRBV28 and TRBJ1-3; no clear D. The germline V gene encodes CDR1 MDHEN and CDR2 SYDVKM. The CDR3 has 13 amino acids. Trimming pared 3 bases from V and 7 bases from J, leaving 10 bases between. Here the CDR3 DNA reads TGTGCCAGCAGTTTGGACCTAAAGAACACCATATATCTT. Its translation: CASSLDLKNTIYL.

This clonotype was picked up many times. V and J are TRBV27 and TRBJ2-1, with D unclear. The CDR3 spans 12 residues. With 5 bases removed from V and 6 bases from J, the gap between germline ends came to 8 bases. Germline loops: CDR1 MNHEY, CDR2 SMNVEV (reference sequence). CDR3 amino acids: CASSILGNEQFF. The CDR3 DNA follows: TGTGCCAGCAGTATATTGGGCAATGAGCAGTTCTTC.

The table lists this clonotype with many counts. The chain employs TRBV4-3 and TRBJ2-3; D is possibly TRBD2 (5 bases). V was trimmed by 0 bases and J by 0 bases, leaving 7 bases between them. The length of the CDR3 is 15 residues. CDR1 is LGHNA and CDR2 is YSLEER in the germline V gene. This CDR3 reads CASSQETGSTDTQYF. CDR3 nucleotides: TGCGCCAGCAGCCAAGAGACGGGAAGCACAGATACGCAGTATTTT.

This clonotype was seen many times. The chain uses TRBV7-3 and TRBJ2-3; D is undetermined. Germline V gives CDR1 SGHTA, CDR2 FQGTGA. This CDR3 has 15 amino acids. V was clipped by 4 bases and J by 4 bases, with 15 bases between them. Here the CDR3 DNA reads TGTGCCAGCAGCTATGGCACACGGGCGGCAGATACGCAGTATTTT. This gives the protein CASSYGTRAADTQYF.

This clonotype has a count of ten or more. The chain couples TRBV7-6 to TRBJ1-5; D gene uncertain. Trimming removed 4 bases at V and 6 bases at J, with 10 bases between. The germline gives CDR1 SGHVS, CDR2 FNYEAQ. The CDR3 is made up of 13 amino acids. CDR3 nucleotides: TGTGCCAGCAGCTCCCAGGTGGGTCAGCCCCAGCATTTT. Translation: CASSSQVGQPQHF.

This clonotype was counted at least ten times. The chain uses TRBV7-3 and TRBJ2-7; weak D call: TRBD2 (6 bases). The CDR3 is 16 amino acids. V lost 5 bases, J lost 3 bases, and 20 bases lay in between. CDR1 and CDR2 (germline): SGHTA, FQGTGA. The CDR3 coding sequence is TGTGCCAGCAGCGAACGCTCCGGGACTCTCGGCTACGAGCAGTACTTC. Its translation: CASSERSGTLGYEQYF.

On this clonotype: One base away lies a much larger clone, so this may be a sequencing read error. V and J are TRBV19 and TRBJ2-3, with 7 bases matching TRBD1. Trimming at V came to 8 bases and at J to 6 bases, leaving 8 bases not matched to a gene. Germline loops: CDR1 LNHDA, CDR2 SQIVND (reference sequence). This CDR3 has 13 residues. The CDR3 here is CASRTTGLDTQYF. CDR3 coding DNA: TGTGCCAGTCGTACGACAGGGTTGGATACGCAGTATTTT.

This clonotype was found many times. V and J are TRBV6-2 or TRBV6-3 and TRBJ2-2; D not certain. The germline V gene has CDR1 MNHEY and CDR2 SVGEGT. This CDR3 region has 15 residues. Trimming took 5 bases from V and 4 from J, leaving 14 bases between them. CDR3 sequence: CASSEIHGATGELFF. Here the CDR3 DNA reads TGTGCCAGCAGTGAGATACATGGCGCCACCGGGGAGCTGTTTTTT.

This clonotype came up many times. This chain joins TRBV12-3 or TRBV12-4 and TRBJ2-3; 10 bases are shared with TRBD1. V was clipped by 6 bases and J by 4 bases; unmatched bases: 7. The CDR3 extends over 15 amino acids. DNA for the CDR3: TGTGCCAGCAGCTTGAGACAGGGGGCATCAGATACGCAGTATTTT. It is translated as CASSLRQGASDTQYF.

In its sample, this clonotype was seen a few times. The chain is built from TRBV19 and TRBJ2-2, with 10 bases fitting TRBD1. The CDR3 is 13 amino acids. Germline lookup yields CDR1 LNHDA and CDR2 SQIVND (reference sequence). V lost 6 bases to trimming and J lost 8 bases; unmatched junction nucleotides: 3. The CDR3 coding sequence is TGTGCCAGTAGGGACAGGGGGGGTGGGGAGCTGTTTTTT. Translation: CASRDRGGGELFF. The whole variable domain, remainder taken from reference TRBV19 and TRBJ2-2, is DGGITQSPKYLFRKEGQNVTLSCEQNLNHDAMYWYRQDPGQGLRLIYYSQIVNDFQKGDIAEGYSVSREKKESFPLTVTSAQKNPTAFYLCASRDRGGGELFFGEGSRLTVL.

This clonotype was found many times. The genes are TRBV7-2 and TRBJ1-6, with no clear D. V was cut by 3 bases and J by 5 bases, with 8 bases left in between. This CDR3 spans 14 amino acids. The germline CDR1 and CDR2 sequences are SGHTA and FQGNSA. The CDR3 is CASSFGRNNSPLHF. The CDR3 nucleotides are TGTGCCAGCAGCTTCGGACGAAATAATTCACCCCTCCACTTT.

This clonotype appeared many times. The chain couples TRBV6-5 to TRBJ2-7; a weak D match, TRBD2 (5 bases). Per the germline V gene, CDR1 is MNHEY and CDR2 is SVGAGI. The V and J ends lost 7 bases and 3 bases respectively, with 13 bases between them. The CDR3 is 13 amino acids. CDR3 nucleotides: TGTGCCAGCACCGAGGGCCCAGGCTACGAGCAGTACTTC. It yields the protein CASTEGPGYEQYF.

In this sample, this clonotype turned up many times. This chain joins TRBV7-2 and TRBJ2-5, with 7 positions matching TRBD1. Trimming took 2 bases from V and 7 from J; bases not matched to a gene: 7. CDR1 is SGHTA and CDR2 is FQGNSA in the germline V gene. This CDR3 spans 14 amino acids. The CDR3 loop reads CASSLTGAKGTQYF. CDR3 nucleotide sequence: TGTGCCAGCAGCTTAACAGGGGCTAAAGGGACCCAGTACTTC. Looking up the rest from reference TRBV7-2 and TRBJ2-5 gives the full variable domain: GAGVSQSPSNKVTEKGKDVELRCDPISGHTALYWYRQSLGQGLEFLIYFQGNSAPDKSGLPSDRFSAERTGGSVSTLTIQRTQQEDSAVYLCASSLTGAKGTQYFGPGTRLLVL.

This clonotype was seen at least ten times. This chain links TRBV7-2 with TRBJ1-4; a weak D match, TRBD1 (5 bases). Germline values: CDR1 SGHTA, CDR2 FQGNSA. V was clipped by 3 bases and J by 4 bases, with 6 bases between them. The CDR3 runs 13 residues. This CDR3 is CASSLGRNEKLFF. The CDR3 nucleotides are TGTGCCAGCAGCTTGGGGCGTAATGAAAAACTGTTTTTT.